Each of the 30 T cell receptor beta chains below was sequenced from the same sample in a study of blood T cell repertoires in COVID-19. Assay: immunoSEQ multiplex PCR; the TCRdb copy retains only in-frame clones and omits some. Of 100,000 to 150,000 clones listed, approximately 91% are singletons. Source material: peripheral blood. These receptors were taken from a woman of 80 years or more with acute or convalescent COVID-19.

The V and J genes are TRBV3-1 (or the pseudogene TRBV3-2) and TRBJ1-2; D gene ambiguous. V lost 1 base to trimming and J lost 4 bases, with 7 bases between them. The germline CDR1 and CDR2 sequences are LGHDT and YNNKEL (reference sequence). This CDR3 is built from 13 residues. The CDR3 bases are TGTGCCAGCAGCCAAGTGGCAGGCTATGGCTACACCTTC. It specifies CASSQVAGYGYTF.

This clone was recorded only once. This chain joins TRBV3-1 (or the pseudogene TRBV3-2) and TRBJ1-5; 10 nucleotides align to TRBD1. The CDR3 runs to 17 residues. Germline CDR1 LGHDT, CDR2 YNNKEL (reference sequence). With 1 base clipped from V and 6 bases from J, the junction kept 9 bases outside the gene matches. In DNA form, the CDR3 reads TGTGCCAGCAGCCAAGCTCCACCGGGACAGGGGAGTCAGCCCCAGCATTTT. Its protein is CASSQAPPGQGSQPQHF.

This clone showed up just once. The rearrangement uses TRBV5-1 and TRBJ1-6; a weak D match, TRBD1 (5 bases). Trimming stripped 4 bases from V and 7 bases from J, with 12 bases between. The CDR3 covers 14 residues. The germline gives CDR1 SGHRS, CDR2 YFSETQ. Here the CDR3 DNA reads TGCGCCAGCAGCGAAGGGGATTACAATTCACCCCTCCACTTT. It codes for CASSEGDYNSPLHF.

The chain joins TRBV12-3 or TRBV12-4 to TRBJ1-2, with a tentative D call TRBD1 (5 bases). V shed 3 bases and J shed 2 bases, with 7 bases lying between them. The CDR3 has 13 residues. The CDR3 bases are TGTGCCAGCAGTTTCAAGGGGAACTATGGCTACACCTTC. This encodes CASSFKGNYGYTF.

This clone appeared once. The chain is built from TRBV5-1 and TRBJ1-1, with TRBD1 matching over 8 bases. CDR3 length: 15 amino acids. The V gene's germline CDR1 is SGHRS and CDR2 YFSETQ. V shed 4 bases, J shed 2 bases, and the junction held 7 bases outside the gene matches. The CDR3 region has the DNA TGCGCCAGCAGCAACAGGGACAGGCTAAACACTGAAGCTTTCTTT. This gives the protein CASSNRDRLNTEAFF. Drawing the rest from reference TRBV5-1 and TRBJ1-1, the complete variable domain is KAGVTQTPRYLIKTRGQQVTLSCSPISGHRSVSWYQQTPGQGLQFLFEYFSETQRNKGNFPGRFSGRQFSNSRSEMNVSTLELGDSALYLCASSNRDRLNTEAFFGQGTRLTVV.

The V gene is TRBV19, the J gene TRBJ2-7, with D unclear. The CDR3 is 14 amino acids. Germline V CDR1 and CDR2: LNHDA, SQIVND (reference sequence). Between the trimmed V and J ends, which lost 2 bases and 3 bases, there was a span of 11 bases. The CDR3 spells CASSIQASLYEQYF. The CDR3 nucleotides read TGTGCCAGTAGTATACAGGCATCCCTCTACGAGCAGTACTTC.

J is TRBJ2-1 and V is TRBV11-2; D gene unclear. V dropped 4 bases and J dropped 0 bases, with 13 bases sitting between them. CDR1 and CDR2 from the germline V gene are SGHAT and FQNNGV. CDR3 length equals 16 residues. CDR3 bases: TGTGCCAGCAGCTCGTTTACGAGGAGCTCCTACAATGAGCAGTTCTTC. It encodes CASSSFTRSSYNEQFF.

This rearrangement joins TRBV6-5 to TRBJ2-7, with 8 bases matching TRBD1. CDR1 and CDR2 (germline): MNHEY, SVGAGI. Losses at the gene ends were 0 bases for V and 5 bases for J; bases not matched to a gene: 9. CDR3 length equals 16 residues. The CDR3 sequence is CASSYSKRTGTNEQYF. DNA of the CDR3: TGTGCCAGCAGTTACTCGAAGAGGACAGGGACCAACGAGCAGTACTTC.

V gene TRBV12-3 or TRBV12-4 combines with J gene TRBJ1-1, with TRBD1 as a possible D gene (6 bases). This CDR3 contains 13 residues. Between the trimmed V and J ends, which lost 5 bases and 6 bases, there was a span of 13 bases. CDR3 DNA: TGTGCCAGCAGTCCAGGGGTTAGGGCTGAAGCTTTCTTT. This gives the protein CASSPGVRAEAFF.

CDR3 sequence: CSASRGGIRELFF. The CDR3 region has the DNA TGCAGTGCTAGTCGGGGGGGGATTAGGGAGCTGTTTTTT. The chain joins TRBV20-1 to TRBJ2-2, with TRBD2 matching over 8 bases. With 3 bases clipped from V and 9 bases from J, the junction kept 6 bases outside the gene matches. This CDR3 spans 13 amino acids. Germline lookup yields CDR1 DFQATT and CDR2 SNEGSKA (reference sequence).

Comments on this clone: The sample carries other DNA sequences with the same CDR3. The rearrangement joins TRBV6-2 or TRBV6-3 to TRBJ2-5; D is ambiguous. From germline, CDR1 is MNHEY and CDR2 SVGEGT. This CDR3 spans 13 amino acids. V was cut by 6 bases and J by 1 base, with 9 bases left in between. CDR3 sequence: CASSRQLQETQYF. DNA for the CDR3: TGTGCCAGCAGCAGACAACTCCAAGAGACCCAGTACTTC.

This rearrangement joins TRBV10-3 to TRBJ2-3; TRBD2 aligns across 8 bases. Trimming took 11 bases from V and 2 from J; bases not matched to a gene: 6. The CDR3 consists of 13 residues. Germline CDR1 and CDR2: ENHRY and SYGVKD. This CDR3 is CASKTSATDTQYF. CDR3 sequence (DNA): TGTGCCTCGAAGACTAGCGCCACAGATACGCAGTATTTT.

This clone was seen only a few times. The chain recombines TRBV9 with TRBJ2-2; 7 positions match TRBD2. Germline V gene lookup returns CDR1 SGDLS and CDR2 YYNGEE. Germline trimming cut 4 bases from V and 6 bases from J; bases unmatched to any gene: 3. The length of the CDR3 is 13 residues. Here the CDR3 DNA reads TGTGCCAGCAGCAGCGGACTAGCCGGGGAGCTGTTTTTT. It translates to CASSSGLAGELFF.

The chain uses TRBV28 and TRBJ1-4, with 7 nucleotides matching TRBD1. Germline values: CDR1 MDHEN, CDR2 SYDVKM. V lost 5 bases and J lost 5; bases outside the gene matches: 11. This CDR3 has 16 residues. CDR3 nucleotide sequence: TGTGCCAGCAGTCCGACCCCGGGACAGAAGAATGAAAAACTGTTTTTT. Its protein is CASSPTPGQKNEKLFF.

This rearrangement joins TRBV3-1 (or the pseudogene TRBV3-2) to TRBJ2-1; 12 bases line up with TRBD2. CDR1 and CDR2 from the germline V gene are LGHDT and YNNKEL (reference sequence). V dropped 4 bases and J dropped 0; count of bases not matched to a gene: 10. This CDR3 contains 19 residues. This CDR3 reads CASSPQWTSGISSYNEQFF. CDR3 DNA sequence: TGTGCCAGCAGCCCCCAGTGGACTAGCGGGATTAGCTCCTACAATGAGCAGTTCTTC.

V and J are TRBV7-2 and TRBJ2-1, with TRBD2 as a possible D gene (6 bases). Trimming removed 5 bases from V and 6 bases from J, with 17 bases in between. The CDR3 extends over 15 amino acids. Germline CDR1 SGHTA, CDR2 FQGNSA. CDR3 amino acids: CASSVTSFPSNEQFF. CDR3 DNA sequence: TGTGCCAGCAGCGTGACTAGTTTCCCCTCCAATGAGCAGTTCTTC. Using reference TRBV7-2 and TRBJ2-1 for the parts outside the CDR3, the full variable domain is GAGVSQSPSNKVTEKGKDVELRCDPISGHTALYWYRQSLGQGLEFLIYFQGNSAPDKSGLPSDRFSAERTGGSVSTLTIQRTQQEDSAVYLCASSVTSFPSNEQFFGPGTRLTVL.

The rearrangement links TRBV5-6 to TRBJ2-5; D gene uncertain. Trimming stripped 2 bases from V and 5 bases from J, with 7 bases between. The CDR3 sequence is 12 residues long. The V gene's germline CDR1 is SGHDT and CDR2 YYEEEE. DNA for the CDR3: TGTGCCAGCAGCTTAAGCAGGGAGACCCAGTACTTC. This sequence encodes CASSLSRETQYF.

The V call is TRBV4-1, the J call TRBJ1-6; D unclear. The germline CDR1 and CDR2 sequences are MGHRA and YSYEKL. Trimming took 3 bases from V and 4 from J, leaving 10 bases between them. The length of the CDR3 is 15 residues. The CDR3 nucleotides are TGCGCCAGCAGCCAGAGTCCCTTTTATAATTCACCCCTCCACTTT. This sequence encodes CASSQSPFYNSPLHF.

The genes are TRBV18 and TRBJ2-3, with 8 positions matching TRBD2. Germline lookup yields CDR1 KGHSH and CDR2 LQKENI. The CDR3 covers 15 residues. The junction had 8 bases not matched to a gene; V was cut back by 4 bases and J by 5 bases. The CDR3 coding sequence is TGTGCCAGCTCACTTGGTAGCGGGGACAAAGATACGCAGTATTTT. Amino acid sequence: CASSLGSGDKDTQYF.

The chain combines TRBV28 with TRBJ2-4, with TRBD1 identical over 8 bases. The CDR3 consists of 17 residues. CDR1 is MDHEN, CDR2 SYDVKM, per germline. Germline trimming cut 2 bases from V and 2 bases from J; bases unmatched to any gene: 8. The CDR3 sequence is CASSLTNRGFTKNIQYF. CDR3 sequence (DNA): TGTGCCAGCAGTTTAACGAACAGGGGGTTTACCAAAAACATTCAGTACTTC.

The chain has TRBV12-2 and TRBJ1-1. TRBV12-2 is a pseudogene segment. The CDR3 has 17 amino acids. CDR3: CGCRFPRGTVVNTEAFF. CDR3 coding DNA: TGTGGCTGCCGTTTCCCTCGAGGAACGGTAGTGAACACTGAAGCTTTCTTT.

This clone has just a few counts. Other nucleotide sequences in the sample specify the same CDR3. The chain has TRBV6-4 and TRBJ1-1, with D possibly matching TRBD1 (5 bases). V was clipped by 3 bases and J by 4 bases, with 9 bases between them. Germline loops: CDR1 MRHNA, CDR2 SNTAGT. The CDR3 is made up of 13 amino acids. As DNA, the CDR3 is TGTGCCAGCAGTGAAGCAAGGGGCACTGAAGCTTTCTTT. Translated, it gives CASSEARGTEAFF.

The table lists this clone with a few counts. The rearrangement joins TRBV27 to TRBJ2-7, with 11 bases matching TRBD2. Germline V CDR1 and CDR2: MNHEY, SMNVEV (reference sequence). Unmatched junction bases numbered 11, after V lost 7 bases and J lost 3 bases. The CDR3 sequence is 16 residues long. The CDR3 sequence is CASKKLAGEALYEQYF. The CDR3 DNA sequence: TGTGCCAGCAAAAAACTAGCGGGAGAGGCGCTCTACGAGCAGTACTTC.

This clone was found a few times. The chain joins TRBV5-1 to TRBJ1-6, with D possibly TRBD1 on 5 matching bases. Trimming removed 0 bases from V and 8 bases from J, with 12 bases in between. Germline V gene data show CDR1 as SGHRS and CDR2 as YFSETQ. The CDR3 loop spans 15 amino acids. CDR3 region: CASSLAGGMDSPLHF. As DNA, the CDR3 is TGCGCCAGCAGCTTGGCCGGGGGGATGGATTCACCCCTCCACTTT. Filled out from reference TRBV5-1 and TRBJ1-6, the complete variable domain reads KAGVTQTPRYLIKTRGQQVTLSCSPISGHRSVSWYQQTPGQGLQFLFEYFSETQRNKGNFPGRFSGRQFSNSRSEMNVSTLELGDSALYLCASSLAGGMDSPLHFGNGTRLTVT.

This chain joins TRBV12-3 or TRBV12-4 and TRBJ1-2, with D unresolved. The length of the CDR3 is 12 residues. Trimming pared 8 bases from V and 4 bases from J, leaving 11 bases between. The CDR3 coding sequence is TGTGCCAGCGCTCTAGAACTCTATGGCTACACCTTC. Amino acid sequence: CASALELYGYTF.

This rearrangement joins TRBV14 to TRBJ2-5; D unclear. Germline lookup yields CDR1 SGHDN and CDR2 FVKESK. The ends were cut back, 0 bases at V and 5 bases at J, with 13 bases in the middle. The CDR3 loop spans 15 amino acids. The CDR3 spells CASSQEGGVWETQYF. The CDR3 DNA follows: TGTGCCAGCAGCCAAGAAGGTGGAGTATGGGAGACCCAGTACTTC.

The V gene is TRBV2, the J gene TRBJ1-5; D perhaps matches TRBD1 (5 bases). Between the trimmed V and J ends, which lost 8 bases and 6 bases, there was a span of 14 bases. Germline V gives CDR1 SNHLY, CDR2 FYNNEI. The CDR3 has 13 residues. CDR3 nucleotides: TGTGCCAGCTGCCAGGGAGGTTTTCAGCCCCAGCATTTT. This translates into CASCQGGFQPQHF.

The CDR3, as DNA: TGTGCCAGCAGTCGTCTGTTTACGCAGTATTTT. It yields the protein CASSRLFTQYF. The chain is built from TRBV27 and TRBJ2-3; D gene unclear. Trimming stripped 5 bases from V and 8 bases from J, with 8 bases between. The CDR3 consists of 11 residues. The germline V gene has CDR1 MNHEY and CDR2 SMNVEV (reference sequence).

This clone was detected a few times. The V and J genes are TRBV5-1 and TRBJ1-2, with a possible D match to TRBD1 (5 bases). V lost 2 bases to trimming and J lost 3 bases, with 11 bases between them. The germline gives CDR1 SGHRS, CDR2 YFSETQ. This CDR3 has 14 residues. The CDR3 DNA sequence: TGCGCCAGCAGCTTAGGAACAGGCGACTATGGCTACACCTTC. Translating it yields CASSLGTGDYGYTF.

The chain has TRBV4-2 and TRBJ2-5; D might be TRBD1 (7 bases). V gave up 2 bases and J gave up 2 bases, with 12 bases separating them. This CDR3 has 15 residues. Germline-derived CDR1 and CDR2 are LGHNA and YNFKEQ. CDR3: CASSQSTGTQETQYF. The CDR3 DNA reads as TGTGCCAGCAGCCAATCGACAGGGACTCAAGAGACCCAGTACTTC.